Listed below are T cell receptor beta chains from one sample, sequenced in a study of cytomegalovirus exposure and HLA in healthy donors. The protocol was immunoSEQ multiplex PCR, while the TCRdb copy is restricted to in-frame clones and leaves out a portion. Here the sample spans about 150,000 clones, roughly 77% being singletons. Sequenced input: PBMCs. The origin of the receptors is a man aged 18 to 35 in good health and CMV-seropositive. Both conserved end residues are part of each CDR3. The D gene is left open where the match is weak. Clone size is not always given. Where it is, it says once, few, many or a class for expanded clones.

DNA | CDR3 | size | J | D | V
TGTGCCAGCAGTCCCCTAAAGTTCGACCCTCAGGGGTATATTACCTACGAGCAGTACTTC | CASSPLKFDPQGYITYEQYF | . | TRBJ2-7 | . | TRBV27
TGCAGCGTTGATCGACTAGAACTTTACAATGAGCAGTTCTTC | CSVDRLELYNEQFF | . | TRBJ2-1 | . | TRBV29-1
TGTGCCAGCAGCTTGGGGACAGGTTCTAAAAAGTACTTC | CASSLGTGSKKYF | . | TRBJ2-7 | TRBD1 | TRBV7-9
TGTGCCAGCAGCCGTCATCTGAGGGGGGGGTCCTACAATGAGCAGTTCTTC | CASSRHLRGGSYNEQFF | . | TRBJ2-1 | . | TRBV4-2
TGTGCCAGCAGCTTAGATACCGGGACAGGGAGGCCCCAGTACTTC | CASSLDTGTGRPQYF | . | TRBJ2-5 | TRBD1 | TRBV11-2
TGTGCCAGCAGCAGGGCTCAGGGGTCGAATCAGCCCCAGCATTTT | CASSRAQGSNQPQHF | . | TRBJ1-5 | . | TRBV21-1
TGTGCCAGCAGCTTAGTCGTGAGGACCGGGGAGCTGTTTTTC | CASSLVVRTGELFF | . | TRBJ2-2 | . | TRBV7-8
TGTGCCAGCAGCGTACAGGGTTCCGGGGAGCTGTTTTTT | CASSVQGSGELFF | . | TRBJ2-2 | . | TRBV27
TGTGCCAGCATTAGCGGGAGGATGGGCAATGAGCAGTTCTTC | CASISGRMGNEQFF | . | TRBJ2-1 | TRBD2 | TRBV25-1
TGTTCCAGCAGTGTCGAGAGTCGGTCCTACAATGAGCAGTTCTTC | CSSSVESRSYNEQFF | . | TRBJ2-1 | . | TRBV6-4
TGCAGCGGGAGGAGCTCCGGGACCGGGGAGCTGTTTTTT | CSGRSSGTGELFF | few | TRBJ2-2 | . | TRBV29-1
TGTGCCAGCAGCTTGGCAGGCAGGGGACAAGAGACCCAGTACTTC | CASSLAGRGQETQYF | . | TRBJ2-5 | . | TRBV5-4
TGTGCCAGCAGTGGCGCGGGTGGTACCGAGCAGTACTTC | CASSGAGGTEQYF | . | TRBJ2-7 | . | TRBV6-5
TGTGCCAGTTATGACAGGGACGGGGGCTACACCTTC | CASYDRDGGYTF | . | TRBJ1-2 | TRBD1 | TRBV19
TGTGCCAGCAGCTTAGCCGAGAACGGGGGCGAGCAGTACTTC | CASSLAENGGEQYF | . | TRBJ2-7 | . | TRBV11-2